The 27 T cell receptor beta chains listed next were all sequenced from one sample in a study of T-cell reconstitution after alpha-beta-depleted transplantation in children. Molecular barcoding with unique molecular identifiers was used for the TCRbeta library. Using its own MiXCR run on the PCR reads, TCRdb lists one record per CDR3 protein. The data show 90,000 to 100,000 distinct CDR3 sequences, less than 25% seen once. Sequenced here: PBMCs, sampled before TCRalphabeta/CD19-depleted stem cell transplant. These TCRs come from a boy younger than 10 with acute lymphoblastic leukemia, due to receive a stem cell transplant.

The chain employs TRBV25-1 and TRBJ2-7; 11 nucleotides match TRBD2. Germline CDR1 and CDR2: MGHDK and SYGVNS. Trimming cost V 3 bases and J 5 bases; bases outside gene matches: 9. CDR3 length: 16 residues. The CDR3 sequence: CASSDSGTSGKHEQYF. The DNA of the CDR3 is TGTGCCAGCAGTGATTCCGGGACTAGCGGAAAGCACGAGCAGTACTTC.

CDR3 coding DNA: TGTGCCACCAGTGATTTACGAGACGAGCAGTACTTC. Amino acid sequence: CATSDLRDEQYF. V and J are TRBV24-1 and TRBJ2-7; D remains unclear. The germline V gene encodes CDR1 KGHDR and CDR2 SFDVKD. This CDR3 spans 12 amino acids. Between the trimmed V and J ends, which lost 1 base and 5 bases, there was a span of 5 bases.

This clonotype was counted only a few times. The chain combines TRBV12-3 or TRBV12-4 with TRBJ1-5, with D perhaps TRBD1 (5 bases). V was cut by 3 bases and J by 7 bases, with 16 bases left in between. The CDR3 is made up of 15 amino acids. The CDR3 spells CASSFGAWGGQPQHF. CDR3 nucleotide sequence: TGTGCCAGCAGTTTCGGGGCGTGGGGAGGCCAGCCCCAGCATTTT.

This clonotype was counted at least ten times. This chain uses TRBV4-1 with TRBJ2-7; D perhaps matches TRBD2 (6 bases). V lost 4 bases and J 0 bases, leaving 10 bases between the germline ends. Per the germline V gene, CDR1 is MGHRA and CDR2 is YSYEKL. CDR3 size: 14 residues. The CDR3 coding sequence is TGCGCCAGCAGCCTTCGGAGGGGCTCCTACGAGCAGTACTTC. It codes for CASSLRRGSYEQYF.

Only a few counts were recorded for this clonotype. The chain employs TRBV25-1 and TRBJ2-7; D might be TRBD2 (5 bases). With 7 bases removed from V and 7 bases from J, the gap between germline ends came to 17 bases. The germline CDR1 and CDR2 sequences are MGHDK and SYGVNS. This CDR3 comprises 13 residues. The CDR3: CASTHPLGGEQYF. The DNA of the CDR3 is TGTGCCAGCACCCACCCCCTAGGCGGGGAGCAGTACTTC.

This chain links TRBV11-1 with TRBJ2-2; D is ambiguous. V shed 4 bases and J shed 8 bases, with 8 bases lying between them. This CDR3 comprises 12 residues. Germline values: CDR1 SGHAT, CDR2 FQDESV (reference sequence). In DNA, the CDR3 is TGTGCCAGCAGCTCCTTCGGAGGGGAGCTGTTTTTT. It yields the protein CASSSFGGELFF.

Comment on this clonotype: One junction end does not reproduce the germline sequence, and a read error may be involved. The CDR3 nucleotides read TGTCCCAGCAAACATAGCGGGACGATCTCCTACAATGAGCAGTTCTTC. Translation gives CPSKHSGTISYNEQFF. J is TRBJ2-1 and V is TRBV5-5; 8 nucleotides line up with TRBD2. The germline gives CDR1 SGHKS, CDR2 YYEKEE (reference sequence). CDR3 length equals 16 residues.

V is TRBV5-1 and J is TRBJ1-6; 9 nucleotides line up with TRBD1. This CDR3 has 15 amino acids. Germline lookup yields CDR1 SGHRS and CDR2 YFSETQ. Trimming took 2 bases from V and 7 from J; bases not matched to a gene: 4. CDR3 sequence reads: CASSLQGASNSPLHF. The CDR3 DNA reads as TGCGCCAGCAGCTTACAGGGGGCGTCCAATTCACCCCTCCACTTT.

This clonotype was counted between two and nine times. The chain uses TRBV29-1 and TRBJ1-3; 7 positions match TRBD1. The CDR3 extends over 13 amino acids. The V gene end was trimmed by 6 bases and the J gene end by 3 bases; junction bases not matched to a gene: 5. The germline CDR1 and CDR2 sequences are SQVTM and ANQGSEA. CDR3 in DNA: TGCAGCGTAGTGACAGGGAGTGGAAACACCATATATTTT. Its protein is CSVVTGSGNTIYF.

The J gene is TRBJ2-6, the V gene TRBV6-5; D uncertain. Germline CDR1 MNHEY, CDR2 SVGAGI. Trimming left V 6 bases short and J 4 bases short, with 10 bases between. The CDR3 covers 14 residues. Here the CDR3 DNA reads TGTGCCAGCAGCCTACTCAGGGGGGCCAACGTCCTGACTTTC. Translated: CASSLLRGANVLTF.

J is TRBJ2-3 and V is TRBV7-2; possible D gene TRBD2, 6 bases. Germline CDR1 SGHTA, CDR2 FQGNSA. There are 14 residues in the CDR3. V lost 3 bases and J lost 2, with 9 bases in between. The CDR3: CTSSFGGDTDTQYF. The CDR3 bases are TGTACCAGCAGCTTCGGAGGGGACACAGATACGCAGTATTTT. Full variable domain (missing parts from reference TRBV7-2 and TRBJ2-3): GAGVSQSPSNKVTEKGKDVELRCDPISGHTALYWYRQSLGQGLEFLIYFQGNSAPDKSGLPSDRFSAERTGGSVSTLTIQRTQQEDSAVYLCTSSFGGDTDTQYFGPGTRLTVL.

The chain links TRBV29-1 to TRBJ2-7; no clear D gene. This CDR3 has 12 amino acids. Looked up from germline, CDR1 is SQVTM and CDR2 is ANQGSEA. V lost 3 bases and J lost 3, with 9 bases in between. The CDR3 here is CSVEAKGYEQYF. The CDR3 DNA sequence: TGCAGCGTTGAGGCTAAGGGCTACGAGCAGTACTTC.

The chain combines TRBV5-1 with TRBJ1-1, with D possibly matching TRBD1 (6 bases). The V end lost 2 bases, the J end lost 8 bases, and 13 bases lay between the germline ends. Looked up from germline, CDR1 is SGHRS and CDR2 is YFSETQ. This CDR3 contains 13 residues. The CDR3 loop is CASSLAWGQEAFF. CDR3 bases: TGCGCCAGCAGCTTAGCGTGGGGACAAGAAGCTTTCTTT. Filled out from reference TRBV5-1 and TRBJ1-1, the complete variable domain reads KAGVTQTPRYLIKTRGQQVTLSCSPISGHRSVSWYQQTPGQGLQFLFEYFSETQRNKGNFPGRFSGRQFSNSRSEMNVSTLELGDSALYLCASSLAWGQEAFFGQGTRLTVV.

The chain recombines TRBV6-1 with TRBJ2-1, with 9 bases identical to TRBD2. The trim removed 6 bases at V and 4 bases at J, leaving 7 bases unmatched. The germline V gene encodes CDR1 MNHNS and CDR2 SASEGT. This CDR3 comprises 15 residues. The CDR3 nucleotides read TGTGCCAGCAGCGGCAAGGCGGGAGGGTACAATGAGCAGTTCTTC. It translates to CASSGKAGGYNEQFF.

This clonotype was recorded many times. The rearrangement uses TRBV6-4 and TRBJ2-2; unclear D gene. Germline V gene lookup returns CDR1 MRHNA and CDR2 SNTAGT. V was trimmed by 2 bases and J by 0 bases, leaving 1 base between them. CDR3 length: 13 amino acids. The CDR3: CASSDANTGELFF. CDR3 DNA sequence: TGTGCCAGCAGTGACGCGAACACCGGGGAGCTGTTTTTT.

V and J are TRBV18 and TRBJ2-3; perhaps TRBD2 as D (6 bases). V shed 2 bases and J shed 5 bases, with 20 bases lying between them. In germline, CDR1 is KGHSH, CDR2 LQKENI. This CDR3 has 17 residues. The CDR3 is CASSPNSGGAHGDTQYF. Written as DNA, the CDR3 is TGTGCCAGCTCACCAAATAGCGGAGGGGCCCATGGAGATACGCAGTATTTT.

This clonotype was recorded a few times. V and J are TRBV6-5 and TRBJ1-1; TRBD1 matches 10 bases. Trimming took 0 bases from V and 4 from J; bases not matched to a gene: 2. Germline CDR1 reads MNHEY; CDR2 reads SVGAGI. The CDR3 has 15 residues. Here the CDR3 DNA reads TGTGCCAGCAGTTACTCGAGGACAGGGGGCACTGAAGCTTTCTTT. The encoded protein is CASSYSRTGGTEAFF.

The table lists this clonotype with a count of one. The chain couples TRBV9 to TRBJ1-5, with D possibly matching TRBD1 (6 bases). Germline V CDR1 and CDR2: SGDLS, YYNGEE. Trimming removed 4 bases at V and 5 bases at J, with 13 bases between. CDR3 length equals 14 residues. This chain's CDR3 is CASSSEGVDQPQHF. The CDR3 DNA reads TGTGCCAGCAGCTCGGAGGGGGTGGATCAGCCCCAGCATTTT.

There are a few counts of this clonotype. The chain has TRBV6-1 and TRBJ2-2; tentatively, D is TRBD2 (5 bases). This CDR3 comprises 14 residues. V lost 9 bases and J lost 7, with 18 bases in between. Germline values: CDR1 MNHNS, CDR2 SASEGT. The CDR3 nucleotides read TGTGCCAGTCGCGACTATGATGAGATCGGGGAGCTGTTTTTT. It yields the protein CASRDYDEIGELFF.

The chain has TRBV11-1 and TRBJ1-1; D is undetermined. CDR1 and CDR2 from the germline V gene are SGHAT and FQDESV (reference sequence). V was clipped by 0 bases and J by 0 bases, with 8 bases between them. There are 15 residues in the CDR3. CDR3 coding DNA: TGTGCCAGCAGCTTAGCTGTGGGCATGAACACTGAAGCTTTCTTT. Translated: CASSLAVGMNTEAFF.

This clonotype was seen more than once but under ten times. This chain joins TRBV5-5 and TRBJ1-6; D perhaps matches TRBD1 (6 bases). The CDR3 totals 14 residues. The V end was cut by 4 bases, the J end by 7 bases, with 12 bases between. CDR1 is SGHKS, CDR2 YYEKEE, per germline (reference sequence). For the CDR3, the DNA is TGTGCCAGCAGCCCGGGGGCATTAAATTCACCCCTCCACTTT. Translating it yields CASSPGALNSPLHF. Filled out from reference TRBV5-5 and TRBJ1-6, the complete variable domain reads DAGVTQSPTHLIKTRGQQVTLRCSPISGHKSVSWYQQVLGQGPQFIFQYYEKEERGRGNFPDRFSARQFPNYSSELNVNALLLGDSALYLCASSPGALNSPLHFGNGTRLTVT.

This clonotype was recorded at least ten times. The chain uses TRBV6-5 and TRBJ2-3, with no clear D. The CDR3 has 14 residues. V lost 7 bases and J lost 2, with 13 bases in between. Germline CDR1 is MNHEY and CDR2 is SVGAGI. The CDR3 region is CASTLRQFTDTQYF. CDR3 coding DNA: TGTGCCAGCACCTTGAGGCAGTTCACAGATACGCAGTATTTT.

This clonotype was found a few times. The chain is built from TRBV11-2 and TRBJ2-5; D gene ambiguous. CDR1 and CDR2 from the germline V gene are SGHAT and FQNNGV. The CDR3 runs to 11 residues. V was shortened by 8 bases and J by 5 bases, with 9 bases between the two germline ends. This chain's CDR3 is CASRLLETQYF. In nucleotides, the CDR3 is TGTGCCAGCCGCCTCCTTGAGACCCAGTACTTC.

The chain couples TRBV19 to TRBJ1-5; D uncertain. V was pared by 3 bases and J by 8 bases, with 14 bases between. CDR1 is LNHDA and CDR2 is SQIVND in the germline V gene (reference sequence). The CDR3 runs 14 residues. CDR3 in amino acids: CASSMDRWREPQHF. The CDR3 nucleotides are TGTGCCAGTAGTATGGATCGATGGCGGGAGCCCCAGCATTTT.

The V and J genes are TRBV28 and TRBJ2-1, with D tentatively TRBD2 (5 bases). From germline, CDR1 is MDHEN and CDR2 SYDVKM. This CDR3 has 15 amino acids. Trimming took off 6 bases at V and 4 bases at J, with 16 bases between the two ends. The CDR3 here is CASSLRTVLYNEQFF. The CDR3 nucleotides are TGTGCCAGCAGCCTTAGGACTGTTTTGTACAATGAGCAGTTCTTC.

The V gene is TRBV5-1, the J gene TRBJ2-2; a weak D match, TRBD2 (6 bases). V gave up 4 bases and J gave up 6 bases, with 28 bases separating them. Germline-derived CDR1 and CDR2 are SGHRS and YFSETQ. This CDR3 contains 19 residues. Here the CDR3 DNA reads TGCGCCAGCAGCCCCGACCCTCTTCTAGGACTAAGTATCTCCGGGGAGCTGTTTTTT. This translates into CASSPDPLLGLSISGELFF.

The chain carries TRBV6-2 or TRBV6-3 and TRBJ2-6, with D hard to call. Trimming removed 2 bases from V and 5 bases from J, with 10 bases in between. This CDR3 region has 15 residues. Per the germline V gene, CDR1 is MNHEY and CDR2 is SVGEGT. In DNA, the CDR3 is TGTGCCAGCAGTTACGTATATACCTGGGCCAACGTCCTGACTTTC. Amino acid sequence: CASSYVYTWANVLTF.